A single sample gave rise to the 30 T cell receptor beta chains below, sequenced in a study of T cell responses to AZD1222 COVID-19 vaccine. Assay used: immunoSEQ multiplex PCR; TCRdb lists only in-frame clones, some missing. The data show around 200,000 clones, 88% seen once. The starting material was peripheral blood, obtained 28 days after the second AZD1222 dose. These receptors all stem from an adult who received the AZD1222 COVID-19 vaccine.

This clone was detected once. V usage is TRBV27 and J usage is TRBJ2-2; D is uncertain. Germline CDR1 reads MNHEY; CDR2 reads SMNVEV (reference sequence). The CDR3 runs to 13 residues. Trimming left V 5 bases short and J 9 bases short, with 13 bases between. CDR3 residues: CASSEQLGRELFF. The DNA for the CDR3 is TGTGCCAGCAGTGAACAGTTGGGCCGGGAGCTGTTTTTT.

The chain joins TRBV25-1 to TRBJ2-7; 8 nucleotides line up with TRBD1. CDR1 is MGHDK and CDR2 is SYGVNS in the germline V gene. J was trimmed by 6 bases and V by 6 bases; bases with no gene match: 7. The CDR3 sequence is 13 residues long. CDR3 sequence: CASSLLQGGEQYF. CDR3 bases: TGTGCCAGCAGCCTGCTACAGGGGGGCGAGCAGTACTTC.

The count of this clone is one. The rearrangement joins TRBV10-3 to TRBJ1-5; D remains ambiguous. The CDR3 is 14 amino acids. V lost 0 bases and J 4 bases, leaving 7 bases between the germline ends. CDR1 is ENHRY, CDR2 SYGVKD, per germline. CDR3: CAISESEGNQPQHF. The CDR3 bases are TGTGCCATCAGTGAGTCTGAGGGTAATCAGCCCCAGCATTTT.

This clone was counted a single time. DNA for the CDR3: TGTGCCAGCAGCTTAGGGGCGGGCGCGCGCACAGATACGCAGTATTTT. Protein sequence: CASSLGAGARTDTQYF. The genes are TRBV7-2 and TRBJ2-3, with TRBD2 as a possible D gene (5 bases). This CDR3 comprises 16 residues. The ends were cut back, 1 base at V and 1 base at J, with 12 bases in the middle. Germline CDR1 is SGHTA and CDR2 is FQGNSA.

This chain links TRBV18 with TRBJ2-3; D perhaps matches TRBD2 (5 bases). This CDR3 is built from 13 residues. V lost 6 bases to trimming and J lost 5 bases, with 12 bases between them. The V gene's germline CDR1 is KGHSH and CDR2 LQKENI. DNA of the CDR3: TGTGCCAGCTCTCCGTTTAGCGAAGATACGCAGTATTTT. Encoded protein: CASSPFSEDTQYF. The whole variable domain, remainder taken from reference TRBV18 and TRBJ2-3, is NAGVMQNPRHLVRRRGQEARLRCSPMKGHSHVYWYRQLPEEGLKFMVYLQKENIIDESGMPKERFSAEFPKEGPSILRIQQVVRGDSAAYFCASSPFSEDTQYFGPGTRLTVL.

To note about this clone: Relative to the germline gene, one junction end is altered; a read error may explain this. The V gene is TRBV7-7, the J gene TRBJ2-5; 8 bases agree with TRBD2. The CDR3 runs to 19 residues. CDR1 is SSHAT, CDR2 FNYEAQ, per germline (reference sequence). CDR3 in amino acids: CASSLGAAGLASGLETQYF. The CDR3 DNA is TGTGCTAGCAGCTTAGGCGCCGCCGGGTTGGCTAGCGGGCTGGAGACCCAGTACTTC.

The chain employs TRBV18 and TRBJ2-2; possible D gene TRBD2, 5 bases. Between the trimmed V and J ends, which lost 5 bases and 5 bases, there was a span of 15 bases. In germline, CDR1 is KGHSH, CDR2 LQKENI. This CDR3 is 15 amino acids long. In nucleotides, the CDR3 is TGTGCCAGCTCATGGTCGGGAAAGAGGACCGGGGAGCTGTTTTTT. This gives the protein CASSWSGKRTGELFF. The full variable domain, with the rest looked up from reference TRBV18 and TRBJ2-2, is NAGVMQNPRHLVRRRGQEARLRCSPMKGHSHVYWYRQLPEEGLKFMVYLQKENIIDESGMPKERFSAEFPKEGPSILRIQQVVRGDSAAYFCASSWSGKRTGELFFGEGSRLTVL.

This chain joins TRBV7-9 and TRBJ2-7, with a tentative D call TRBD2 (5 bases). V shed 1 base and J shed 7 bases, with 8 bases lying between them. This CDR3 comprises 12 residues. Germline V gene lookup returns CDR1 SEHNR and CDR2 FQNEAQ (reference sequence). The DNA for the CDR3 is TGTGCCAGCAGCTTAGGGACTTTGGAGCAGTACTTC. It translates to CASSLGTLEQYF.

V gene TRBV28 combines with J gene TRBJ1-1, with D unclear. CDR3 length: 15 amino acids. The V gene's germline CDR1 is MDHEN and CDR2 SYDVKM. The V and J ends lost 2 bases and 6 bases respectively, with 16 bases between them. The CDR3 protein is CASSLSMFERAEAFF. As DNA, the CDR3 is TGTGCCAGCAGTTTAAGTATGTTCGAGCGGGCTGAAGCTTTCTTT.

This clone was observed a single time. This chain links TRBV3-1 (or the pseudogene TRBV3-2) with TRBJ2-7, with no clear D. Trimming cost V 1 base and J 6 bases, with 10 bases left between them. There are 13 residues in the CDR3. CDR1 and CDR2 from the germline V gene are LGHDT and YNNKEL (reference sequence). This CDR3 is CASSQALSSEQYF. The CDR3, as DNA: TGTGCCAGCAGCCAAGCCCTATCGAGCGAGCAGTACTTC.

DNA for the CDR3: TGTGCCATCAGTGAGTTGGGAGGTCAGTTCTTC. Protein product: CAISELGGQFF. This sequence joins TRBV10-3 and TRBJ2-1; D may be TRBD2 (6 bases). Germline loops: CDR1 ENHRY, CDR2 SYGVKD. Trimming cost V 1 base and J 13 bases, with 8 bases left between them. The CDR3 covers 11 residues.

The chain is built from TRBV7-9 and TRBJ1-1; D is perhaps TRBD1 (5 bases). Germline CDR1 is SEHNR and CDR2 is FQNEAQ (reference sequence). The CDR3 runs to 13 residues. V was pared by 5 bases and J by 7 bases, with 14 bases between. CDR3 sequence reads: CASSLRDRHEAFF. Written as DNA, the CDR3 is TGTGCCAGCAGCCTCCGGGACCGACATGAAGCTTTCTTT.

As DNA, the CDR3 is TGCGCCAGCAGCTTGAGGGACACTGAAGCTTTCTTT. Its protein product is CASSLRDTEAFF. The chain recombines TRBV5-1 with TRBJ1-1; D gene uncertain. This CDR3 comprises 12 residues. CDR1 SGHRS and CDR2 YFSETQ come from the germline V gene. Trimming cost V 1 base and J 3 bases, with 4 bases left between them.

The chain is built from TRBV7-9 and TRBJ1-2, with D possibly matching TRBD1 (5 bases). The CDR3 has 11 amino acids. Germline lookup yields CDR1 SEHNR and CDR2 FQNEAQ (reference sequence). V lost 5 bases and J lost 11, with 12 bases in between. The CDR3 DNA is TGTGCCAGCAGCCTTCGGGACGGATACACCTTC. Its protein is CASSLRDGYTF.

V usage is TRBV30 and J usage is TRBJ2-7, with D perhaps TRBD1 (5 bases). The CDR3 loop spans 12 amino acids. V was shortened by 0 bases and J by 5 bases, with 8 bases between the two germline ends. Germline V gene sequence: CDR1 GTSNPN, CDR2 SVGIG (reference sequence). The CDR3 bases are TGTGCCTGGAGTGTATTCAGGGACGAGCAGTACTTC. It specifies CAWSVFRDEQYF.

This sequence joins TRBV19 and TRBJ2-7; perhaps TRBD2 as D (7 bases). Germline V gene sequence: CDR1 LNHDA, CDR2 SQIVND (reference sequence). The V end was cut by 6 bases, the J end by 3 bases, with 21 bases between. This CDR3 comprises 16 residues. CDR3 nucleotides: TGTGCCAGTAGGAGGGGCAGGGAGGGGGACTTCTACGAGCAGTACTTC. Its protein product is CASRRGREGDFYEQYF. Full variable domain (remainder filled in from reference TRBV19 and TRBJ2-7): DGGITQSPKYLFRKEGQNVTLSCEQNLNHDAMYWYRQDPGQGLRLIYYSQIVNDFQKGDIAEGYSVSREKKESFPLTVTSAQKNPTAFYLCASRRGREGDFYEQYFGPGTRLTVT.

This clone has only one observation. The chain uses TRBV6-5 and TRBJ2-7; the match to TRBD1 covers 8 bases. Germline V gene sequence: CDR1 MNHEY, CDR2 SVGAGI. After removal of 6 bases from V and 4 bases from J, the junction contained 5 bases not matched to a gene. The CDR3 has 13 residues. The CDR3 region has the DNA TGTGCCAGCAGGAGGGGACAGGATTACGAGCAGTACTTC. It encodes CASRRGQDYEQYF.

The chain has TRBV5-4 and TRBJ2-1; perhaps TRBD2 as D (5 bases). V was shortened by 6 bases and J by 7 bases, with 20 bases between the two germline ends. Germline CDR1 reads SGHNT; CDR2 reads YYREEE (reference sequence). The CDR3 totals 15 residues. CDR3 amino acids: CASTFERAYGNEQFF. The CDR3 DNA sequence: TGTGCCAGCACCTTTGAGAGGGCCTATGGTAATGAGCAGTTCTTC. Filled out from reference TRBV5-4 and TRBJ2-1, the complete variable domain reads ETGVTQSPTHLIKTRGQQVTLRCSSQSGHNTVSWYQQALGQGPQFIFQYYREEENGRGNFPPRFSGLQFPNYSSELNVNALELDDSALYLCASTFERAYGNEQFFGPGTRLTVL.

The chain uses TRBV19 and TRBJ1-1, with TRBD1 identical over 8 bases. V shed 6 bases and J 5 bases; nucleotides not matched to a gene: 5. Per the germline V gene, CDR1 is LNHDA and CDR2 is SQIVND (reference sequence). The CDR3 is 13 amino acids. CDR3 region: CASRPGGWTEAFF. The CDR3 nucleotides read TGTGCCAGTAGGCCAGGGGGCTGGACTGAAGCTTTCTTT.

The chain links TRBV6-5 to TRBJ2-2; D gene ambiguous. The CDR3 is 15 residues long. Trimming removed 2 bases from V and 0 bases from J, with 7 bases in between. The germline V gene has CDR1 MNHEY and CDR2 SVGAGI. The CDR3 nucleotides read TGTGCCAGCAGTTACCCGGACCCGAACACCGGGGAGCTGTTTTTT. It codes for CASSYPDPNTGELFF.

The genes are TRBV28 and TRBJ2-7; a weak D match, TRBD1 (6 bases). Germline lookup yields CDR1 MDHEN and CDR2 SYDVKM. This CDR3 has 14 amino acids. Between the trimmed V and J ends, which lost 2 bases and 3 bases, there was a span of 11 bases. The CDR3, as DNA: TGTGCCAGCAGTTTAAACAGGGCGGGCTACGAGCAGTACTTC. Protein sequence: CASSLNRAGYEQYF.

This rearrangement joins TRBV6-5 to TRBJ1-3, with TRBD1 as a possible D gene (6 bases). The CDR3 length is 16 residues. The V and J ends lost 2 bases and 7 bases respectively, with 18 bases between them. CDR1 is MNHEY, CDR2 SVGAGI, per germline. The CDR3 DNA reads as TGTGCCAGCAGTTACCCCGGGCAAGGGGGGTCGAACACCATATATTTT. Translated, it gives CASSYPGQGGSNTIYF.

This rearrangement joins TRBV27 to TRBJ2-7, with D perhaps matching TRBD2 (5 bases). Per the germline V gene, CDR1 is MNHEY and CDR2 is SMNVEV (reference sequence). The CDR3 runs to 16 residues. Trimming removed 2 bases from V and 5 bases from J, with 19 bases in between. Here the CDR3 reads CASSLQHPNGVHEQYF. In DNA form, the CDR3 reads TGTGCCAGCAGTTTACAACACCCCAACGGGGTCCACGAGCAGTACTTC.

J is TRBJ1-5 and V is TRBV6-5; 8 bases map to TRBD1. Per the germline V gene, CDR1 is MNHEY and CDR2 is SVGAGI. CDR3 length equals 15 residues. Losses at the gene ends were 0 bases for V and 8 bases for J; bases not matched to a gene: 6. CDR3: CASSYSRTGIKPQHF. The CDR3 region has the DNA TGTGCCAGCAGTTACTCTCGGACAGGGATTAAGCCCCAGCATTTT.

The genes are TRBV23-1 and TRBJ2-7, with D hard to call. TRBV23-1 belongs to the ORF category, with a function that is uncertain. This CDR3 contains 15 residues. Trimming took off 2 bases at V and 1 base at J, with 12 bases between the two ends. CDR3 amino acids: CASSQRQFASYEQYF. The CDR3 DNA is TGCGCCAGCAGTCAAAGGCAGTTCGCGTCCTACGAGCAGTACTTC.

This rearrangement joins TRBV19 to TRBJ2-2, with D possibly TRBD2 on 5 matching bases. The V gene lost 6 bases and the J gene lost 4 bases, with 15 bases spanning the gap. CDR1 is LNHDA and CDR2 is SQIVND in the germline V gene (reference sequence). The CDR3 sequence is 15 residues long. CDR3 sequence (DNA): TGTGCCAGTAGGCCCCGGGCGGGCCTCACCGGGGAGCTGTTTTTT. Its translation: CASRPRAGLTGELFF.

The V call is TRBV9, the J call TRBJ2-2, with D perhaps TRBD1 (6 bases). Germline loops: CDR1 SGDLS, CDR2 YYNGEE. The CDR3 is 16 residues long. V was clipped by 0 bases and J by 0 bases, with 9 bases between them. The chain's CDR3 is CASSVAGAPNTGELFF. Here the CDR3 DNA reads TGTGCCAGCAGCGTAGCAGGGGCCCCGAACACCGGGGAGCTGTTTTTT.

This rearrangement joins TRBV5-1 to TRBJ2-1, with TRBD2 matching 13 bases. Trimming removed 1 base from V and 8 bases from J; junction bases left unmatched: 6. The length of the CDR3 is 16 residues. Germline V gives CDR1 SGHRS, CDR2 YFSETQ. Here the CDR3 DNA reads TGCGCCAGCAGCTTGTTCACTAGCGGGAGGGCCGATGAGCAGTTCTTC. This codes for CASSLFTSGRADEQFF.

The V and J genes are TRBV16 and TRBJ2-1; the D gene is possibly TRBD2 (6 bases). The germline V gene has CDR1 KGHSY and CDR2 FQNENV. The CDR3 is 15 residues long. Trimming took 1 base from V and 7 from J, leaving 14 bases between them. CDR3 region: CASSQWTGVENEQFF. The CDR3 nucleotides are TGTGCCAGCAGCCAATGGACGGGAGTGGAGAATGAGCAGTTCTTC. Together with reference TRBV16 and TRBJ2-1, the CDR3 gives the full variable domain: GEEVAQTPKHLVRGEGQKAKLYCAPIKGHSYVFWYQQVLKNEFKFLISFQNENVFDETGMPKERFSAKCLPNSPCSLEIQATKLEDSAVYFCASSQWTGVENEQFFGPGTRLTVL.

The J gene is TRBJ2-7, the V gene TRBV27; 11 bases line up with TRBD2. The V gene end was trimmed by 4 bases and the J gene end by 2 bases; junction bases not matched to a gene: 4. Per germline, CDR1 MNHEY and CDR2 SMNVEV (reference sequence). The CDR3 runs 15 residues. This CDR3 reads CASSSALAGAYEQYF. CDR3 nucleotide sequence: TGTGCCAGCAGTTCCGCACTAGCGGGAGCCTACGAGCAGTACTTC.